Following are 23 T cell receptor beta chains from one sample sequenced in a study of blood T cells in healthy people across ages. It was with a sample-barcoded 5' primer and a J-beta primer mix that a second PCR of about 6 to 12 cycles was run. MiXCR was run by TCRdb on the 5' RACE reads, yielding one entry per CDR3 protein. Of 1,300,000 or so distinct CDR3 sequences in the sample, around 59% were seen once. Input material: blood. These receptors were obtained from a man younger than 35 in good health.

The V call is TRBV12-3 or TRBV12-4, the J call TRBJ2-1; TRBD2 matches at 11 bases. Trimming cost V 4 bases and J 7 bases; bases outside gene matches: 9. The CDR3 spans 16 residues. CDR3 bases: TGTGCCAGCAGTTCCTTAGCGGGAGGGTTAATGAATGAGCAGTTCTTC. The encoded protein is CASSSLAGGLMNEQFF.

J is TRBJ2-3 and V is TRBV6-2 or TRBV6-3, with 12 bases that match TRBD1. This CDR3 region has 18 residues. V shed 2 bases and J 2 bases; nucleotides not matched to a gene: 8. The germline V gene has CDR1 MNHEY and CDR2 SVGEGT. CDR3 loop: CASSYTRDRGLSTDTQYF. The CDR3 DNA reads TGTGCCAGCAGTTACACCCGGGACAGGGGGCTCTCCACAGATACGCAGTATTTT.

This clonotype has more than one count but fewer than ten. V is TRBV20-1 and J is TRBJ2-4; TRBD2 aligns across 7 bases. CDR3 length: 15 residues. The germline gives CDR1 DFQATT, CDR2 SNEGSKA (reference sequence). With V trimmed by 6 bases and J by 2 bases, 10 bases remained unmatched. The DNA of the CDR3 is TGCAGTGCGCCGCGGGGAGCGGGGACCAAAAACATTCAGTACTTC. Translated, it gives CSAPRGAGTKNIQYF.

This clonotype was detected only a few times. This chain joins TRBV7-2 and TRBJ2-1; the match to TRBD2 covers 7 bases. CDR1 SGHTA and CDR2 FQGNSA come from the germline V gene. The junction had 3 bases not matched to a gene; V was cut back by 0 bases and J by 7 bases. CDR3 size: 14 residues. CDR3 DNA sequence: TGTGCCAGCAGCTTAGCCGCGGGAGCTAATGAGCAGTTCTTC. This gives the protein CASSLAAGANEQFF.

This clonotype was counted a few times. This chain links TRBV29-1 with TRBJ2-7; 7 bases agree with TRBD2. The CDR3 runs to 15 residues. Germline CDR1 SQVTM, CDR2 ANQGSEA. The trim removed 1 base at V and 3 bases at J, leaving 9 bases unmatched. This CDR3 is CSVEGVKGRVYEQYF. The CDR3 nucleotides are TGCAGCGTTGAAGGGGTTAAGGGGAGGGTCTACGAGCAGTACTTC.

The chain is built from TRBV11-2 and TRBJ2-7; either TRBD1 or TRBD2 may supply D (5 bases each). There are 16 residues in the CDR3. V lost 3 bases and J 1 base, leaving 16 bases between the germline ends. Germline loops: CDR1 SGHAT, CDR2 FQNNGV. The CDR3 coding sequence is TGTGCCAGCAGCTTGAGCAGTCAGGGACCATCCTACGAGCAGTACTTC. It yields the protein CASSLSSQGPSYEQYF.

The chain has TRBV4-3 and TRBJ2-7; D tentatively fits TRBD1 or TRBD2 (5 bases each). Germline lookup yields CDR1 LGHNA and CDR2 YSLEER. This CDR3 is built from 16 residues. Trimming took off 0 bases at V and 2 bases at J, with 14 bases between the two ends. CDR3 loop: CASSQDIGTKPYEQYF. The CDR3, as DNA: TGCGCCAGCAGCCAAGATATCGGGACGAAGCCCTACGAGCAGTACTTC.

This chain connects TRBV11-2 to TRBJ1-4; TRBD1 matches at 7 bases. The CDR3 runs 14 residues. Germline CDR1 is SGHAT and CDR2 is FQNNGV. Trimming at V came to 5 bases and at J to 4 bases, leaving 4 bases not matched to a gene. CDR3 coding DNA: TGTGCCAGCAGCGAGGGGGCGGGTAATGAAAAACTGTTTTTT. Protein product: CASSEGAGNEKLFF.

This chain connects TRBV4-3 to TRBJ2-3; D may correspond to TRBD1 or TRBD2 (5 bases each). There are 15 residues in the CDR3. Germline assignment: CDR1 LGHNA and CDR2 YSLEER. The germline V and J ends were trimmed by 0 bases and 5 bases, with 12 bases remaining between them. The CDR3 loop is CASSQDDTGRDTQYF. The CDR3 nucleotides are TGCGCCAGCAGCCAAGATGACACGGGGCGAGATACGCAGTATTTT.

This clonotype was recorded a few times. The J gene is TRBJ2-7, the V gene TRBV29-1; D might be TRBD2 (6 bases). The CDR3 totals 14 residues. In germline, CDR1 is SQVTM, CDR2 ANQGSEA. The V and J ends lost 2 bases and 0 bases respectively, with 11 bases between them. CDR3 nucleotides: TGCAGCGTTGAATCAAAGGACTACTCCTACGAGCAGTACTTC. It translates to CSVESKDYSYEQYF.

V gene TRBV15 combines with J gene TRBJ2-7; possibly TRBD2 for D (6 bases). The CDR3 spans 14 residues. Germline CDR1 reads LNHNV; CDR2 reads YYDKDF (reference sequence). V lost 4 bases and J 3 bases, leaving 13 bases between the germline ends. The CDR3 loop is CATSITGGNYEQYF. The CDR3, as DNA: TGTGCCACCAGCATCACAGGAGGGAACTACGAGCAGTACTTC.

The V and J genes are TRBV20-1 and TRBJ2-2; 10 positions match TRBD1. The CDR3 covers 16 residues. Unmatched junction bases numbered 8, after V lost 6 bases and J lost 1 base. Per the germline V gene, CDR1 is DFQATT and CDR2 is SNEGSKA (reference sequence). CDR3 loop: CSARRGQGRNTGELFF. The CDR3 DNA reads TGCAGTGCCCGACGGGGACAGGGGAGGAACACCGGGGAGCTGTTTTTT.

The CDR3 here is CASSLGPATNEKLFF. CDR3 DNA sequence: TGTGCCAGCAGCTTGGGACCTGCAACTAATGAAAAACTGTTTTTT. V is TRBV5-6 and J is TRBJ1-4, with unresolved D. This CDR3 contains 15 residues. V was clipped by 0 bases and J by 0 bases, with 6 bases between them. The germline gives CDR1 SGHDT, CDR2 YYEEEE.

The J gene is TRBJ2-7, the V gene TRBV18; D unresolved. Deletions cut 3 bases from V and 5 bases from J, with 8 bases between. Germline V gene data show CDR1 as KGHSH and CDR2 as LQKENI. The CDR3 totals 12 residues. CDR3 sequence (DNA): TGTGCCAGCTCACCGCCGTCCCACGAGCAGTACTTC. It specifies CASSPPSHEQYF.

The V call is TRBV29-1, the J call TRBJ2-3; tentatively, D is TRBD1 (6 bases). The germline CDR1 and CDR2 sequences are SQVTM and ANQGSEA. The CDR3 runs to 14 residues. The germline V and J ends were trimmed by 6 bases and 3 bases, with 16 bases remaining between them. In DNA form, the CDR3 reads TGCAGCGTCGTTGGGTTACAGGGAACAGATACGCAGTATTTT. It translates to CSVVGLQGTDTQYF.

This chain links TRBV15 with TRBJ1-2; the match to TRBD1 covers 10 bases. The junction had 8 bases not matched to a gene; V was cut back by 5 bases and J by 5 bases. The CDR3 is 15 amino acids. Germline V CDR1 and CDR2: LNHNV, YYDKDF (reference sequence). The CDR3 here is CATSSRDRGKYGYTF. The DNA of the CDR3 is TGTGCCACCAGCTCACGGGACAGGGGAAAATATGGCTACACCTTC. The full variable domain, in which reference TRBV15 and TRBJ1-2 provide the parts outside the CDR3, is DAMVIQNPRYQVTQFGKPVTLSCSQTLNHNVMYWYQQKSSQAPKLLFHYYDKDFNNEADTPDNFQSRRPNTSFCFLDIRSPGLGDTAMYLCATSSRDRGKYGYTFGSGTRLTVV.

The chain links TRBV7-8 to TRBJ1-5, with D possibly TRBD1 on 5 matching bases. The CDR3 runs to 17 residues. V was shortened by 0 bases and J by 2 bases, with 14 bases between the two germline ends. Germline V gene lookup returns CDR1 SGHVS and CDR2 FQNEAQ. CDR3 protein: CASSLARLGVRNQPQHF. The CDR3 DNA reads as TGTGCCAGCAGCTTAGCCAGGTTGGGGGTTCGCAATCAGCCCCAGCATTTT.

This clonotype was counted once. The V and J genes are TRBV20-1 and TRBJ1-1, with D maybe TRBD1 (5 bases). Germline V gene lookup returns CDR1 DFQATT and CDR2 SNEGSKA (reference sequence). V gave up 3 bases and J gave up 5 bases, with 19 bases separating them. CDR3 length equals 15 residues. CDR3 protein: CSASFGALTWTEAFF. In DNA form, the CDR3 reads TGCAGTGCTAGTTTTGGGGCCCTGACGTGGACTGAAGCTTTCTTT.

This chain connects TRBV4-3 to TRBJ2-3; 8 nucleotides agree with TRBD1. CDR3 size: 18 residues. J was trimmed by 2 bases and V by 4 bases; bases with no gene match: 14. The germline V gene encodes CDR1 LGHNA and CDR2 YSLEER. CDR3 residues: CASSLAMPRTGSTDTQYF. The CDR3, as DNA: TGCGCCAGCAGCCTAGCGATGCCCCGGACAGGGTCCACAGATACGCAGTATTTT.

This clonotype was seen a handful of times. This chain uses TRBV7-2 with TRBJ2-7; D perhaps matches TRBD2 (5 bases). The CDR3 is 14 amino acids. With 1 base removed from V and 5 bases from J, the gap between germline ends came to 12 bases. Germline CDR1 and CDR2: SGHTA and FQGNSA. Here the CDR3 reads CASSLDRGGHEQYF. The CDR3 DNA reads TGTGCCAGCAGCTTAGACCGGGGTGGGCACGAGCAGTACTTC.

The rearrangement links TRBV6-2 or TRBV6-3 to TRBJ2-3; the D is unclear. The CDR3 covers 16 residues. Germline CDR1 MNHEY, CDR2 SVGEGT. V was trimmed by 10 bases and J by 5 bases, leaving 25 bases between them. The CDR3 DNA reads TGTGCCACCGTGACGGTTGTGGCCCAGCGAGGAGATACGCAGTATTTT. Protein: CATVTVVAQRGDTQYF.

V and J are TRBV20-1 and TRBJ2-2; 10 bases align to TRBD1. The CDR3 runs to 16 residues. CDR1 and CDR2 (germline): DFQATT, SNEGSKA (reference sequence). J was trimmed by 3 bases and V by 0 bases; bases with no gene match: 4. CDR3 DNA sequence: TGCAGTGCTAGAGAATTGGACAGGGGGTACACCGGGGAGCTGTTTTTT. Translated, it gives CSARELDRGYTGELFF.

The rearrangement uses TRBV6-5 and TRBJ2-5; D possibly corresponds to TRBD2 (7 bases). CDR1 and CDR2 from the germline V gene are MNHEY and SVGAGI. V lost 6 bases, J lost 5 bases, and 22 bases lay in between. The CDR3 covers 16 residues. CDR3 sequence: CASRLGQPSGWETQYF. DNA for the CDR3: TGTGCCAGCAGACTCGGACAGCCTAGCGGCTGGGAGACCCAGTACTTC.